The T cell receptor (beta chain) described here comes from a study of cytomegalovirus exposure and HLA in healthy donors. On the study more broadly: A prior analysis found 90 million to 120 million unique TCR beta sequences from about 179 million T cells.

The CDR3 length is 16 residues. The study ran its PCR with 60 Vbeta and 13 Jbeta primers. Clones were sequenced by immunoSEQ multiplex PCR, and TCRdb holds only the in-frame ones, with some missing. The sample includes about 200,000 clones, around 86% of them seen just once. The sequenced material came from PBMCs. This receptor was taken from a woman aged 45 to 65 in good health and CMV-seropositive. The chain uses TRBV21-1 and TRBJ1-4; whether TRBD1, the table's D call, matches the DNA was not checked. TRBV21-1 is recorded as a pseudogene. Written as DNA, the CDR3 is TGTGCCAGCAGCAAAGGCTGTCAGGCGCAGGATGAAAAACTGTTTTTT. Translated: CASSKGCQAQDEKLFF.